The source of this TCR beta chain is a study of blood T cell repertoires in COVID-19. At the level of the study: Sample material is recorded as cDNA or gDNA derived from T cells, B-cell-depleted T cells, or PBMCs.

Germline CDR1 and CDR2: SGHNT and YYREEE (reference sequence). V shed 4 bases and J 7 bases; nucleotides not matched to a gene: 9. CDR3 length equals 14 residues. Original processing notes: It was from reference gene primer amplification that nucleated cell counts were estimated. Sequencing used immunoSEQ multiplex PCR; TCRdb keeps in-frame clones, though not all of them. The V and J calls and the clone size are those of that table, but D and trimming were determined from the DNA. The table has about 120,000 clones, 70% to 85% seen once. Material for sequencing was peripheral blood. This clonotype was obtained from a human donor with acute or convalescent COVID-19. The donor label of this sample is uncertain. This chain connects TRBV5-4 to TRBJ2-5; 8 bases are shared with TRBD1. CDR3 DNA: TGTGCCAGCAGCCAAGACAGGGGATTTGGGACCCAGTACTTC. Residues: CASSQDRGFGTQYF. Supplemented by reference TRBV5-4 and TRBJ2-5, the full variable domain reads ETGVTQSPTHLIKTRGQQVTLRCSSQSGHNTVSWYQQALGQGPQFIFQYYREEENGRGNFPPRFSGLQFPNYSSELNVNALELDDSALYLCASSQDRGFGTQYFGPGTRLLVL.